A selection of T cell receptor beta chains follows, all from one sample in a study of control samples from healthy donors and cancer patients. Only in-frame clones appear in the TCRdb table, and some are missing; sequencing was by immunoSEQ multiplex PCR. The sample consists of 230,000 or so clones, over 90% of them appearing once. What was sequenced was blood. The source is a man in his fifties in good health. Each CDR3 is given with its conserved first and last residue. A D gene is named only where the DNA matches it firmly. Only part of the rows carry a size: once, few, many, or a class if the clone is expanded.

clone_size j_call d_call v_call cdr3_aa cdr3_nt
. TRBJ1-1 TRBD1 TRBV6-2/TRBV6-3 CASSYSRGHTSSETEAFF TGCGCCAGCAGTTACTCGAGGGGGCACACAAGTAGTGAGACTGAAGCTTTCTTT
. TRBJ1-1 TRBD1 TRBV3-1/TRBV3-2 CASRDRASETEAFF TGTGCCAGCAGGGACAGGGCGAGTGAAACTGAAGCTTTCTTT
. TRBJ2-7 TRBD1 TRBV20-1 CSATGGNEQYF TGCAGTGCAACAGGGGGCAACGAGCAGTACTTC
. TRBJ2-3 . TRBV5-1 CASRRDTDTQYF TGCGCCAGCAGGAGGGATACAGATACGCAGTATTTT
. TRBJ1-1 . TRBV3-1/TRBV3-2 CASSQGPGVDTEAFF TGTGCCAGCAGCCAAGGTCCAGGGGTAGACACTGAAGCTTTCTTT
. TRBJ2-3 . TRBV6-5 CASRRASTDTQYF TGTGCCAGCAGGCGAGCTAGCACAGATACGCAGTATTTT
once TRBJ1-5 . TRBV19 CASSWGPQHF TGTGCCAGTAGCTGGGGGCCCCAGCATTTT
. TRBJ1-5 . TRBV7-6 CASSRDGLNQPQHF TGTGCCAGCAGCCGGGACGGACTCAATCAGCCCCAGCATTTT
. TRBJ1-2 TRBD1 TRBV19 CASSLGRGQNGYTF TGTGCCAGTAGTTTGGGCAGGGGGCAGAATGGCTACACCTTC
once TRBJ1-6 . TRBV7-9 CASSSTDSPLHF TGTGCCAGCAGCTCTACCGATTCACCCCTCCACTTT
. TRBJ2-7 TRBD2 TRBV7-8 CASSLKAGAIYEQYF TGTGCCAGCAGCTTAAAAGCGGGGGCTATCTACGAGCAGTACTTC
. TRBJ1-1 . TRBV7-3 CASSLGPMRQGRTEAFF TGTGCCAGCAGCTTAGGCCCTATGCGGCAGGGAAGAACTGAAGCTTTCTTT
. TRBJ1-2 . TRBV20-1 CSAKSGYGYTF TGCAGTGCTAAGTCCGGCTATGGCTACACCTTC
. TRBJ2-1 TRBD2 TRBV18 CASSWTSGGVYEQFF TGTGCCAGCTCATGGACTAGCGGGGGGGTATATGAGCAGTTCTTC
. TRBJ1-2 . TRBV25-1 CASRQGLRDTF TGTGCCAGCAGACAAGGACTCCGTGACACCTTC
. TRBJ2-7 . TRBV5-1 CASSFGREQYF TGCGCCAGCAGCTTTGGACGCGAGCAGTACTTC
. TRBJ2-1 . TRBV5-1 CASSPASSGSSYNEQFF TGCGCCAGCAGTCCCGCTTCGTCGGGGAGCTCCTACAATGAGCAGTTCTTC
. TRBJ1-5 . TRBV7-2 CASSQGRQNQPQHF TGTGCCAGCAGCCAGGGACGGCAGAATCAGCCCCAGCATTTT
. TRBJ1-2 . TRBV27 CASSFSQVWGDRLNYGYTF TGTGCCAGCAGTTTTTCCCAGGTTTGGGGGGACCGATTGAACTATGGCTACACCTTC
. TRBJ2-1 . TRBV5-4 CASSLGRGGSNEQFF TGTGCCAGCAGCTTGGGTAGGGGAGGATCCAATGAGCAGTTCTTC
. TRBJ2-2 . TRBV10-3 CAISESSRTPINTGELFF TGTGCCATCAGTGAGTCTTCCAGGACTCCTATTAACACCGGGGAGCTGTTTTTT
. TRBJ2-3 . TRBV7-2 CASSSTPGTTDTQYF TGTGCCAGCAGCTCCACCCCGGGTACCACAGATACGCAGTATTTT
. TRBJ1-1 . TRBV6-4 CASSVSPGNTEAFF TGTGCCAGCAGTGTTAGTCCAGGGAACACTGAAGCTTTCTTT